A selection of T cell receptor beta chains follows, all from one sample in a study of cytomegalovirus exposure and HLA in healthy donors. The assay was immunoSEQ multiplex PCR, and TCRdb's table has in-frame clones only and misses some. Among about 140,000 clones listed, 80% were seen once. Specimen: PBMCs. All receptors come from a man aged 25-40 years in good health. The CDR3 runs from the conserved cysteine through the conserved F or W.

v_call	j_call	cdr3_aa
TRBV10-3	TRBJ2-7	CAIKPGTSGPYEQYF
TRBV15	TRBJ2-5	CATSRAGWTQYF
TRBV2	TRBJ2-7	CASNGQGGYEQYF
TRBV6-5	TRBJ1-2	CASSPDRPSFYGYTF
TRBV6-1	TRBJ1-5	CASNSGTGGNQPQHF
TRBV15	TRBJ2-7	CATSRAAGEQYF
TRBV14	TRBJ2-1	CASSQDPGTSDEQFF
TRBV21-1	TRBJ1-5	CASLEKGFSNQPQHF
TRBV5-4	TRBJ2-1	CASSLGVAGGINEQFF
TRBV14	TRBJ2-1	CASSQDVGTSWGHNEQFF
TRBV30	TRBJ1-2	CAWSQGGYGYTF
TRBV7-9	TRBJ1-4	CSSSLVVTNEKLFF
TRBV2	TRBJ2-2	CASIPTSGRAGELFF
TRBV7-8	TRBJ1-1	CASSPLTGNTEAFF
TRBV19	TRBJ2-7	CASSIPGQVLYEQYF
TRBV9	TRBJ2-7	CASSAGGGSHEQYF
TRBV6-5	TRBJ1-2	CASSLTGNYGYTF
TRBV6-1	TRBJ1-1	CASRDKGTEAFF
TRBV21-1	TRBJ2-5	CASSKGREEEETQYF
TRBV2	TRBJ1-5	CATTRDTGSQPQHF
TRBV7-6	TRBJ2-7	CASSPYQQGSSYEQYF
TRBV30	TRBJ2-1	CAWSVLAGRRNNEQFF
TRBV5-1	TRBJ2-1	CASSLGHRKEQFF
TRBV30	TRBJ2-7	CAWKAGTAHYEQYF